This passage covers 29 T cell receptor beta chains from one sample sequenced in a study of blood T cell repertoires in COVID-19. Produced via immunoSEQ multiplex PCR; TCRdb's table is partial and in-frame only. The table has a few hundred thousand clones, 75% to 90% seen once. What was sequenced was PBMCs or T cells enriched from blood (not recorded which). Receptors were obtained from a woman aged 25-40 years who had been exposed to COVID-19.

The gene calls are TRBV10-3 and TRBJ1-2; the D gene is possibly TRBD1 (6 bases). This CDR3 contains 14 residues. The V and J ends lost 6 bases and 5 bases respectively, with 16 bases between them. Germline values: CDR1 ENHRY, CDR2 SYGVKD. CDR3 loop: CAISPGQLEYGYTF. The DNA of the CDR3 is TGTGCCATCAGCCCCGGACAGCTCGAATATGGCTACACCTTC.

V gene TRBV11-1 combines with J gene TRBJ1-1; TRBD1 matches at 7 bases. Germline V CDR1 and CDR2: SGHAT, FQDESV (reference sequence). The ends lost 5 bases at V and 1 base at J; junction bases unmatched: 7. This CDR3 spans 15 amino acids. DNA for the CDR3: TGTGCCAGCAGCATCACAGGGGACCCGAACACTGAAGCTTTCTTT. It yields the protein CASSITGDPNTEAFF.

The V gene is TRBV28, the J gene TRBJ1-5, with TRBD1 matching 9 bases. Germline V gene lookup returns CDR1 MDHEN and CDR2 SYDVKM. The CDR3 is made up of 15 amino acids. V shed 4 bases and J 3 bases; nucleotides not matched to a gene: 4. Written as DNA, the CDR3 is TGTGCCAGCAGTTCCGGACAGGGGAACAATCAGCCCCAGCATTTT. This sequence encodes CASSSGQGNNQPQHF.

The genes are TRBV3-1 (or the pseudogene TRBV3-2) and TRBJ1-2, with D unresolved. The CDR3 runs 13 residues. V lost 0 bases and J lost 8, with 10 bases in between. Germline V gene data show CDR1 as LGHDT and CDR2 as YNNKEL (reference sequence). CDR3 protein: CASSQEEGSGYTF. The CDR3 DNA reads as TGTGCCAGCAGCCAAGAAGAGGGCAGCGGCTACACCTTC.

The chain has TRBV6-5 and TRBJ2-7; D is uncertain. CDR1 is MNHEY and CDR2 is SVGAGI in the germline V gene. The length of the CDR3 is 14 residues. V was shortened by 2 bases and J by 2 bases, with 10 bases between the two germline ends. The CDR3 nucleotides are TGTGCCAGCAGTTACCTACAGTCAACCTACGAGCAGTACTTC. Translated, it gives CASSYLQSTYEQYF.

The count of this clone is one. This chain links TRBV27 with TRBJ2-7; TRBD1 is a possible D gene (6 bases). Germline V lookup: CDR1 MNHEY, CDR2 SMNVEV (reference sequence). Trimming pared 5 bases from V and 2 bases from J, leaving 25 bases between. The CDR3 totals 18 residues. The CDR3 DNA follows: TGTGCCAGCAGTCCCGGACCGGGACACCTACCGAAGCCCTACGAGCAGTACTTC. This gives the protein CASSPGPGHLPKPYEQYF.

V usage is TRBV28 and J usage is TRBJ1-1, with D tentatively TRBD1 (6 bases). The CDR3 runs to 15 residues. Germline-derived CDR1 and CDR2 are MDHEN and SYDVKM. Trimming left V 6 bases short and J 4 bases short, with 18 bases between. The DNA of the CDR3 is TGTGCCAGCAGCACACAGGGCGCCCTGTTCACTGAAGCTTTCTTT. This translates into CASSTQGALFTEAFF.

The CDR3 region is CASSFSPGTGELFF. For the CDR3, the DNA is TGTGCCAGCAGCTTTTCTCCCGGGACCGGGGAGCTGTTTTTT. The genes are TRBV11-3 and TRBJ2-2; no reliable D call. Trimming took 3 bases from V and 5 from J, leaving 10 bases between them. The CDR3 loop spans 14 amino acids. CDR1 and CDR2 (germline): SGHNT, YENEEA.

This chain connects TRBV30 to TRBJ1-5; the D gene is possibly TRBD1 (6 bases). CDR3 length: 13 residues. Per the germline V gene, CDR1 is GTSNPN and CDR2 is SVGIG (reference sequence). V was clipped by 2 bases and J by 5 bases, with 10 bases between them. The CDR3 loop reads CAWSRGGDQPQHF. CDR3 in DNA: TGTGCCTGGAGTAGAGGGGGGGATCAGCCCCAGCATTTT. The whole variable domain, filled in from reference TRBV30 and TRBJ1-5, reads SQTIHQWPATLVQPVGSPLSLECTVEGTSNPNLYWYRQAAGRGLQLLFYSVGIGQISSEVPQNLSASRPQDRQFILSSKKLLLSDSGFYLCAWSRGGDQPQHFGDGTRLSIL.

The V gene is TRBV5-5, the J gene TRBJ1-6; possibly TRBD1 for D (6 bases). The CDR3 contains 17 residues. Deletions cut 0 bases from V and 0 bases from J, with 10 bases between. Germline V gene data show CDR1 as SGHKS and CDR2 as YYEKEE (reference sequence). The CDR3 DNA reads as TGTGCCAGCAGCTTGGAACAGGGAAGCTCCTATAATTCACCCCTCCACTTT. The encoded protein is CASSLEQGSSYNSPLHF.

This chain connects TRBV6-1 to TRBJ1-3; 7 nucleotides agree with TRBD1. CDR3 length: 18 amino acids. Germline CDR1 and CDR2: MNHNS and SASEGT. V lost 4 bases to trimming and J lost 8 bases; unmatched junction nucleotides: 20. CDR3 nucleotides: TGTGCCAGCAGTGTCCACCCTCCAGGGGGAACGGGCTCGGACACCATATATTTT. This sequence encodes CASSVHPPGGTGSDTIYF.

CDR3 protein: CASRVAGGPKNIQYF. The CDR3 DNA sequence: TGTGCCAGCAGAGTAGCGGGGGGGCCGAAAAACATTCAGTACTTC. The rearrangement links TRBV2 to TRBJ2-4, with 11 bases identical to TRBD2. Germline V gives CDR1 SNHLY, CDR2 FYNNEI. V trimming: 6 bases; J trimming: 4 bases; junction bases outside the gene matches: 5. The CDR3 runs to 15 residues.

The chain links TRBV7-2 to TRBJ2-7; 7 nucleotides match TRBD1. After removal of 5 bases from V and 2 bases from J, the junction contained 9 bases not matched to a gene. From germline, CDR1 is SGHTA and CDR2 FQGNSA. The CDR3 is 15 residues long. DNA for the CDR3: TGTGCCAGCAGCCTAGAGACAGGGCGTACCTACGAGCAGTACTTC. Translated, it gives CASSLETGRTYEQYF. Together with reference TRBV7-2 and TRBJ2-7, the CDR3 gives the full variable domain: GAGVSQSPSNKVTEKGKDVELRCDPISGHTALYWYRQSLGQGLEFLIYFQGNSAPDKSGLPSDRFSAERTGGSVSTLTIQRTQQEDSAVYLCASSLETGRTYEQYFGPGTRLTVT.

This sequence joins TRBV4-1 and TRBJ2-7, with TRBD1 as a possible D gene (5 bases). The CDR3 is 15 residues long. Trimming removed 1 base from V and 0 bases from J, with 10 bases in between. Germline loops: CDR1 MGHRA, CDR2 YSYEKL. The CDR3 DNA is TGCGCCAGCAGCCAAGCCCCAGGGAACTCCTACGAGCAGTACTTC. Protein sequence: CASSQAPGNSYEQYF.

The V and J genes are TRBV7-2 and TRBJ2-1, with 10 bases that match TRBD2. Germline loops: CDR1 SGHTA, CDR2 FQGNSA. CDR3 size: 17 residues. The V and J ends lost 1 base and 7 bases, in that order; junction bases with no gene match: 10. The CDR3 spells CASSLGPAGGPGNEQFF. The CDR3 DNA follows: TGTGCCAGCAGCTTAGGACCAGCGGGGGGGCCAGGGAATGAGCAGTTCTTC.

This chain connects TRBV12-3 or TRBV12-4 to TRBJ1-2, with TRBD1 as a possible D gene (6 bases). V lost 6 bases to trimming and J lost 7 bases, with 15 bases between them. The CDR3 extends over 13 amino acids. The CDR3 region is CASSLTGLTGYTF. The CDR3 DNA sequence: TGTGCCAGCAGCCTTACAGGGCTTACTGGCTACACCTTC.

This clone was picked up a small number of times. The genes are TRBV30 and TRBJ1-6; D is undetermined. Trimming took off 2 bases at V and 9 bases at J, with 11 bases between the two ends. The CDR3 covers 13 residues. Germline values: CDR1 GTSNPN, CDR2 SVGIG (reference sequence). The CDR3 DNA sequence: TGTGCCTGGAGTACGGGGTCTGTTTCACCCCTCCACTTT. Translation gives CAWSTGSVSPLHF.

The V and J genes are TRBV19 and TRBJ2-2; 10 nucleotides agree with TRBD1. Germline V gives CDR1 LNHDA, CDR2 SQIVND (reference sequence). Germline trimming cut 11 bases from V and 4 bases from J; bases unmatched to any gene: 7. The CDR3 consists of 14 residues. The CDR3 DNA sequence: TGTGCCGCCCGGGACAGGGGTCTCACCGGGGAGCTGTTTTTT. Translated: CAARDRGLTGELFF. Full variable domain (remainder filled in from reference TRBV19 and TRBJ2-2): DGGITQSPKYLFRKEGQNVTLSCEQNLNHDAMYWYRQDPGQGLRLIYYSQIVNDFQKGDIAEGYSVSREKKESFPLTVTSAQKNPTAFYLCAARDRGLTGELFFGEGSRLTVL.

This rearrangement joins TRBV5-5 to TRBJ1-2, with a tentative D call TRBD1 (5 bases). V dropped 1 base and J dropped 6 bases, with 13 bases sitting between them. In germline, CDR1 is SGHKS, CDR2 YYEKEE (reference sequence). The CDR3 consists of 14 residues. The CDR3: CASSLPWGGDGYTF. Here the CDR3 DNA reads TGTGCCAGCAGCTTGCCATGGGGGGGTGATGGCTACACCTTC. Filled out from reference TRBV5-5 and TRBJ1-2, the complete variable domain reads DAGVTQSPTHLIKTRGQQVTLRCSPISGHKSVSWYQQVLGQGPQFIFQYYEKEERGRGNFPDRFSARQFPNYSSELNVNALLLGDSALYLCASSLPWGGDGYTFGSGTRLTVV.

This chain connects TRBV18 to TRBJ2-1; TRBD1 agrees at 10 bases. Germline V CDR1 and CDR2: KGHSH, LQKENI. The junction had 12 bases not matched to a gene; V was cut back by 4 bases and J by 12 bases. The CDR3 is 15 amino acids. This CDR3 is CASSLGTGDTLRQFF. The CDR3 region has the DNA TGTGCCAGCTCACTGGGGACAGGGGACACTCTTAGGCAGTTCTTC.

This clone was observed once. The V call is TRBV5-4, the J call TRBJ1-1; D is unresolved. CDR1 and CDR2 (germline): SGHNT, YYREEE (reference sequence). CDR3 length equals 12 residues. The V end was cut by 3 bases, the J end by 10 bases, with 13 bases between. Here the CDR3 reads CASSSEELGAFF. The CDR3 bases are TGTGCCAGCAGCTCCGAGGAATTGGGAGCTTTCTTT.

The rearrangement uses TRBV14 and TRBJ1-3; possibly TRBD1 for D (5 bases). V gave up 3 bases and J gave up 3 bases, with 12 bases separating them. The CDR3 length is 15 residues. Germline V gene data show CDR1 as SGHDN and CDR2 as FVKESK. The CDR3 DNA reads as TGTGCCAGCAGCCATCTAGGGGCACTTGGAAACACCATATATTTT. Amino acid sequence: CASSHLGALGNTIYF.

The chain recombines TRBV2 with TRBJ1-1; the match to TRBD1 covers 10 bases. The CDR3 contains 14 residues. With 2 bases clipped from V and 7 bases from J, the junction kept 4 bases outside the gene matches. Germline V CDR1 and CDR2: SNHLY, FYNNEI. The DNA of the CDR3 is TGTGCCAGCAGTGAATCGGGACAGGGGAATGAAGCTTTCTTT. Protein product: CASSESGQGNEAFF.

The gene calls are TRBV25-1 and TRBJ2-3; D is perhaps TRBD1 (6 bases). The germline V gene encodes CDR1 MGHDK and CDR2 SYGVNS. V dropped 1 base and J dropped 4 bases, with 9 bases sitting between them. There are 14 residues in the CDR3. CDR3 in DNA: TGTGCCAGCAGTGAATTTACAGGGTCAGATACGCAGTATTTT. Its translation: CASSEFTGSDTQYF.

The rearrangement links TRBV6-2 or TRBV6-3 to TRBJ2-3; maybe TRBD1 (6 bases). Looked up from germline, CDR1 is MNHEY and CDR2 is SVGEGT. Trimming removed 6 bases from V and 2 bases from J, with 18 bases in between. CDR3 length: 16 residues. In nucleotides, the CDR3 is TGTGCCAGCAGCTTCTCTGCAACAGGGAACACAGATACGCAGTATTTT. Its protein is CASSFSATGNTDTQYF.

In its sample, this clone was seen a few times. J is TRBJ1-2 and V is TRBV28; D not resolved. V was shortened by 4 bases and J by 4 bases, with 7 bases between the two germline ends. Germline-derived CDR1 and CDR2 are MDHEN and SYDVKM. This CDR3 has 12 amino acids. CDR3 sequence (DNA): TGTGCCAGCAGTTGGGCCGCCTATGGCTACACCTTC. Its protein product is CASSWAAYGYTF.

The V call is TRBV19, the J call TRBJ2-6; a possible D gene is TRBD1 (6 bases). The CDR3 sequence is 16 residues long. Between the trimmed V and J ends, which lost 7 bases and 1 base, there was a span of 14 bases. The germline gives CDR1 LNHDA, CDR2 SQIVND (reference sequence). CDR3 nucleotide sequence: TGTGCCAGTACTATCCTCAGGGGATCTGGGGCCAACGTCCTGACTTTC. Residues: CASTILRGSGANVLTF.

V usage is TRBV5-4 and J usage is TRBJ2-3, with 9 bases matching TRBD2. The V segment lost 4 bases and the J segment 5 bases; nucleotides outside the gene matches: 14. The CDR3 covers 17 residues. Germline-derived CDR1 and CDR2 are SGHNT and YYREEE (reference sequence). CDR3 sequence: CASSPRARGGRGDTQYF. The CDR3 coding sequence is TGTGCCAGCAGCCCGAGGGCGCGGGGGGGCCGAGGAGATACGCAGTATTTT.

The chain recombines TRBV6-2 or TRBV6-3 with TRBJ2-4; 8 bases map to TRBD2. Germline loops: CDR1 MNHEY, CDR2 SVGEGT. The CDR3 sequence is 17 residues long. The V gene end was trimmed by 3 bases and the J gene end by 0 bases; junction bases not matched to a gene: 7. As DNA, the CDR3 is TGTGCCAGCAGTTATTCCGGACTAGCCGTAGCCAAAAACATTCAGTACTTC. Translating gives CASSYSGLAVAKNIQYF.